These 20 T cell receptor beta chains came from one sample sequenced in a study of CD8+CD57+ T cells in acquired aplastic anemia. Genomic DNA provided the template from which TCR beta VDJ and CDR3 profiles were obtained. TCRdb fed the reads into MiXCR, producing one record per CDR3 protein. The sample comprises approximately 200,000 distinct CDR3 sequences, 50% to 75% of which are singletons, and 40% to 55% rests with the top ten. Sequencing input: sorted CD4+, CD8+, or CD8+CD57+ T cells (not recorded which) from PBMCs. These receptors came from a human donor with severe aplastic anemia or a healthy control (not recorded which).

There are a few counts of this clonotype. V gene TRBV20-1 combines with J gene TRBJ2-1; tentatively, D is TRBD2 (6 bases). This CDR3 is 15 amino acids long. V dropped 1 base and J dropped 9 bases, with 19 bases sitting between them. CDR1 and CDR2 (germline): DFQATT, SNEGSKA (reference sequence). The CDR3 protein is CSARARGPTGGEQFF. CDR3 DNA sequence: TGCAGTGCTAGAGCCCGCGGACCAACCGGGGGTGAGCAGTTCTTC.

For this clonotype: One base away lies a much larger clone, so this may be a sequencing read error. In this CDR3 the conserved last residue, phenylalanine or tryptophan, is missing, so a read error is likely. The V and J genes are TRBV20-1 and TRBJ2-2; 13 nucleotides match TRBD2. CDR3 size: 18 residues. V lost 0 bases and J lost 3; bases outside the gene matches: 7. The germline gives CDR1 DFQATT, CDR2 SNEGSKA (reference sequence). This chain's CDR3 is CSARDSTSGGYDTGELFL. The CDR3 region has the DNA TGCAGTGCTAGAGATTCGACTAGCGGGGGGTATGACACCGGGGAGCTGTTTCTT.

The V and J genes are TRBV10-3 and TRBJ1-1; D remains ambiguous. In germline, CDR1 is ENHRY, CDR2 SYGVKD. V shed 7 bases and J shed 6 bases, with 21 bases lying between them. The length of the CDR3 is 15 residues. The CDR3 nucleotides are TGTGCCATCAAAGATAGGGATTTGAGGTCTGCTGAAGCTTTCTTT. It is translated as CAIKDRDLRSAEAFF.

The V call is TRBV9, the J call TRBJ1-2; TRBD1 matches 8 bases. Germline loops: CDR1 SGDLS, CDR2 YYNGEE. The CDR3 length is 13 residues. V dropped 4 bases and J dropped 6; count of bases not matched to a gene: 5. Written as DNA, the CDR3 is TGTGCCAGCAGCTCCCGGACAGGGCATGGCTACACCTTC. Translating gives CASSSRTGHGYTF.

This clonotype appeared many times. The chain carries TRBV14 and TRBJ2-7; weak D call: TRBD1 (6 bases). CDR1 is SGHDN and CDR2 is FVKESK in the germline V gene. CDR3 length: 13 amino acids. V gave up 0 bases and J gave up 5 bases, with 8 bases separating them. The CDR3 reads CASSQDWGHEQYF. The DNA for the CDR3 is TGTGCCAGCAGCCAAGATTGGGGGCACGAGCAGTACTTC.

The rearrangement joins TRBV19 to TRBJ1-1; perhaps TRBD1 as D (6 bases). Between the trimmed V and J ends, which lost 6 bases and 5 bases, there was a span of 16 bases. From germline, CDR1 is LNHDA and CDR2 SQIVND (reference sequence). The CDR3 contains 14 residues. In nucleotides, the CDR3 is TGTGCCAGTAGAGGGGGGGACACCGGGACTGAAGCTTTCTTT. Translation: CASRGGDTGTEAFF.

CDR3 protein: CSAGSGTYNEQFF. The CDR3 bases are TGCAGTGCTGGAAGCGGGACGTACAATGAGCAGTTCTTC. The V and J genes are TRBV20-1 and TRBJ2-1; 7 positions agree with TRBD2. This CDR3 region has 13 residues. CDR1 and CDR2 from the germline V gene are DFQATT and SNEGSKA (reference sequence). The V segment lost 5 bases and the J segment 4 bases; nucleotides outside the gene matches: 5.

The chain carries TRBV24-1 and TRBJ2-7; TRBD1 matches at 11 bases. This CDR3 is 15 amino acids long. V lost 4 bases and J lost 5; bases outside the gene matches: 6. The germline V gene encodes CDR1 KGHDR and CDR2 SFDVKD. CDR3 residues: CATSDPDRGLDEQYF. CDR3 coding DNA: TGTGCCACCAGTGACCCGGACAGGGGGCTCGACGAGCAGTACTTC.

The J gene is TRBJ2-1, the V gene TRBV19; D may be TRBD2 (6 bases). Trimming shortened V by 2 bases and J by 4 bases, and 12 bases separated the two germline ends. Germline V gene data show CDR1 as LNHDA and CDR2 as SQIVND (reference sequence). The CDR3 length is 15 residues. The CDR3 spells CASSISLAVYNEQFF. For the CDR3, the DNA is TGTGCCAGTAGTATATCACTAGCCGTGTACAATGAGCAGTTCTTC.

The V gene is TRBV7-2, the J gene TRBJ2-1; 11 positions match TRBD2. V was clipped by 2 bases and J by 6 bases; unmatched bases: 9. The CDR3 has 17 amino acids. From germline, CDR1 is SGHTA and CDR2 FQGNSA. The CDR3 spells CASSLIPLAGGANEQFF. In DNA form, the CDR3 reads TGTGCCAGCAGCTTAATTCCGCTAGCGGGGGGAGCCAATGAGCAGTTCTTC.

The rearrangement uses TRBV24-1 and TRBJ2-1; D is possibly TRBD1 (6 bases). Germline CDR1 reads KGHDR; CDR2 reads SFDVKD. V was shortened by 4 bases and J by 6 bases, with 18 bases between the two germline ends. CDR3 size: 16 residues. This CDR3 is CATSDSTPGQLNEQFF. The CDR3 nucleotides are TGTGCCACCAGTGACTCCACCCCGGGACAACTCAATGAGCAGTTCTTC.

V is TRBV6-5 and J is TRBJ2-7, with 7 bases lining up with TRBD1. From germline, CDR1 is MNHEY and CDR2 SVGAGI. The CDR3 is made up of 15 amino acids. Trimming took 4 bases from V and 5 from J; bases not matched to a gene: 11. Here the CDR3 reads CASSCSTQGLNEQYF. The DNA of the CDR3 is TGTGCCAGCAGTTGCTCGACACAGGGGTTGAACGAGCAGTACTTC.

The sample holds a few counts of this clonotype. J is TRBJ2-7 and V is TRBV5-1; a possible D gene is TRBD2 (6 bases). Germline lookup yields CDR1 SGHRS and CDR2 YFSETQ. V was cut by 4 bases and J by 3 bases, with 11 bases left in between. This CDR3 has 13 residues. In DNA, the CDR3 is TGCGCCAGCAGCCGGTCCGGGAGCTACGAGCAGTACTTC. Protein product: CASSRSGSYEQYF. The full variable domain, rest sourced from reference TRBV5-1 and TRBJ2-7, is KAGVTQTPRYLIKTRGQQVTLSCSPISGHRSVSWYQQTPGQGLQFLFEYFSETQRNKGNFPGRFSGRQFSNSRSEMNVSTLELGDSALYLCASSRSGSYEQYFGPGTRLTVT.

This chain uses TRBV10-1 with TRBJ2-2; 8 bases map to TRBD2. The V gene end was trimmed by 0 bases and the J gene end by 8 bases; junction bases not matched to a gene: 5. The CDR3 is 15 residues long. In germline, CDR1 is WNHNN, CDR2 SYGVQD (reference sequence). CDR3 protein: CASSESVGLAGELFF. The CDR3 DNA is TGCGCCAGCAGTGAGTCGGTCGGACTAGCTGGGGAGCTGTTTTTT.

This clonotype was counted between two and nine times. This chain joins TRBV24-1 and TRBJ2-7; 8 bases are shared with TRBD1. This CDR3 is 16 amino acids long. The germline gives CDR1 KGHDR, CDR2 SFDVKD. V was clipped by 4 bases and J by 3 bases; unmatched bases: 10. The CDR3 here is CATSDSGQGLFYEQYF. The DNA of the CDR3 is TGTGCCACCAGTGACAGCGGACAGGGCCTCTTCTACGAGCAGTACTTC.

This clonotype was picked up many times. The rearrangement uses TRBV29-1 and TRBJ1-1; 7 nucleotides align to TRBD1. The trim removed 4 bases at V and 5 bases at J, leaving 4 bases unmatched. The CDR3 is made up of 12 amino acids. Germline V CDR1 and CDR2: SQVTM, ANQGSEA. CDR3 bases: TGCAGCGTTGTTCAGGGGGGAACTGAAGCTTTCTTT. Protein product: CSVVQGGTEAFF.

The chain uses TRBV7-2 and TRBJ1-1, with D tentatively TRBD1 (5 bases). CDR1 and CDR2 (germline): SGHTA, FQGNSA. V shed 3 bases and J shed 1 base, with 9 bases lying between them. There are 14 residues in the CDR3. CDR3: CASSFRQTNTEAFF. As DNA, the CDR3 is TGTGCCAGCAGCTTCAGACAGACGAACACTGAAGCTTTCTTT.

This clonotype has a single count. The chain recombines TRBV29-1 with TRBJ1-1; D is unresolved. V dropped 2 bases and J dropped 0 bases, with 10 bases sitting between them. CDR3 size: 14 residues. CDR1 SQVTM and CDR2 ANQGSEA come from the germline V gene. CDR3 in amino acids: CSVETLLVNTEAFF. The CDR3 DNA sequence: TGCAGCGTTGAAACACTTCTCGTGAACACTGAAGCTTTCTTT. The full variable domain, with the rest looked up from reference TRBV29-1 and TRBJ1-1, is SAVISQKPSRDICQRGTSLTIQCQVDSQVTMMFWYRQQPGQSLTLIATANQGSEATYESGFVIDKFPISRPNLTFSTLTVSNMSPEDSSIYLCSVETLLVNTEAFFGQGTRLTVV.

This rearrangement joins TRBV10-3 to TRBJ1-2; D call uncertain. The germline gives CDR1 ENHRY, CDR2 SYGVKD. This CDR3 contains 17 residues. V lost 0 bases, J lost 2 bases, and 16 bases lay in between. The CDR3 protein is CAISESMFPRANYGYTF. The CDR3 nucleotides are TGTGCCATCAGTGAGTCGATGTTTCCCCGGGCAAACTATGGCTACACCTTC.

J is TRBJ2-7 and V is TRBV19; a weak D match, TRBD1 (5 bases). From germline, CDR1 is LNHDA and CDR2 SQIVND (reference sequence). V was cut by 3 bases and J by 0 bases, with 12 bases left in between. This CDR3 has 15 residues. This CDR3 is CASSIRRASSYEQYF. CDR3 nucleotide sequence: TGTGCCAGTAGTATTCGCAGGGCCAGCTCCTACGAGCAGTACTTC.